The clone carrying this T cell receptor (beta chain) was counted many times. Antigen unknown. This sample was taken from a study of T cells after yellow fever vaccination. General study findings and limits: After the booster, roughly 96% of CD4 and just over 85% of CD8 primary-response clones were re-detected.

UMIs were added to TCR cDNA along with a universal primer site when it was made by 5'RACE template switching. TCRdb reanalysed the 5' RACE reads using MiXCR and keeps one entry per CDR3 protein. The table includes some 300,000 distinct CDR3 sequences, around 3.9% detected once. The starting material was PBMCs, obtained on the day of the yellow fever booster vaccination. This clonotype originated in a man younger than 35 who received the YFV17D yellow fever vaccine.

For the CDR3, the DNA is TGTGCCAGCAGCCCGACCCGTCCAAATTCACCCCTCCACTTT. It translates to CASSPTRPNSPLHF. This chain links TRBV5-5 with TRBJ1-6; no firm D call. V lost 4 bases and J lost 7, with 12 bases in between. Germline V CDR1 and CDR2: SGHKS, YYEKEE (reference sequence). CDR3 length equals 14 residues.